One TCR beta chain is described in this entry. This sample was included in a study of T cell responses to AZD1222 COVID-19 vaccine. Germline assignment: CDR1 KGHSH and CDR2 LQKENI. The ends were cut back, 3 bases at V and 6 bases at J, with 5 bases in the middle. CDR3 length: 11 residues. Generated by immunoSEQ multiplex PCR, the TCRdb table keeps only in-frame clones and is missing some. The sample has about 82,000 clones, 75% to 90% seen once; the top ten hold 9% to 14%. Material: peripheral blood, obtained 28 days after the second AZD1222 dose. The origin of this receptor is an adult who received the AZD1222 COVID-19 vaccine. The genes are TRBV18 and TRBJ1-1; D unresolved. The CDR3 protein is CASSPGAEAFF. CDR3 DNA: TGTGCCAGCTCACCGGGCGCTGAAGCTTTCTTT.